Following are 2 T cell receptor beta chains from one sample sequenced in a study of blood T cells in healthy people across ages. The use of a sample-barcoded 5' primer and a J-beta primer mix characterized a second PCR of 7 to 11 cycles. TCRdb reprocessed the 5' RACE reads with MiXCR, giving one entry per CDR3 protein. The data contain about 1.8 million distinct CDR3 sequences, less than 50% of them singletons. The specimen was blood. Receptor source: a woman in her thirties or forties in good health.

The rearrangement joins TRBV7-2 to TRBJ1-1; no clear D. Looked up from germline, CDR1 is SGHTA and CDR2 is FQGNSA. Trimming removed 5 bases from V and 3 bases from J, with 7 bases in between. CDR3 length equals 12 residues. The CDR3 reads CASSPLYTEAFF. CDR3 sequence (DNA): TGTGCCAGCAGCCCTCTTTACACTGAAGCTTTCTTT.

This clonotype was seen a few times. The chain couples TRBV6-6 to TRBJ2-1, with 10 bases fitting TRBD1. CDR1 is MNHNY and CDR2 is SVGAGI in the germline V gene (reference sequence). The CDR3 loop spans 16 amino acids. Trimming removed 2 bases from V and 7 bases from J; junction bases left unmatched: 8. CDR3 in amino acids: CASSYAPGTGDNEQFF. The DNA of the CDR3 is TGTGCCAGCAGTTACGCCCCCGGGACAGGGGATAATGAGCAGTTCTTC.